The 23 T cell receptor beta chains below all came from one sample that was sequenced in a study of Tregs in tolerant kidney transplant recipients. The assay was immunoSEQ multiplex PCR, and TCRdb's table has in-frame clones only and misses some. Recorded here are roughly 32,000 clones; the top ten clones represent about an eighth. The material was CD8+ T cells from blood, obtained before the transplant. The receptors stem from a human donor who received a combined kidney and bone marrow transplant.

Of note for this clone: The CDR3 end lies 3 residues beyond the end of the read and is filled in from the germline J gene. The J gene is TRBJ2-5, the V gene TRBV18, with TRBD2 identical over 15 bases. Germline trimming cut 3 bases from V and 5 bases from J; bases unmatched to any gene: 10. Germline CDR1 is KGHSH and CDR2 is LQKENI. This CDR3 has 18 residues. The CDR3 reads CASSPEGLAGGPGETQYF. The covered CDR3 bases are TGTGCCAGCTCACCGGAAGGACTAGCGGGAGGGCCGGGGGAGACC.

In regard to this clone: The CDR3 is cut off 3 residues early in the read; its end comes from the germline J gene. The chain is built from TRBV20-1 and TRBJ2-3, with 8 bases that match TRBD2. Germline-derived CDR1 and CDR2 are DFQATT and SNEGSKA (reference sequence). The CDR3 extends over 15 amino acids. The junction had 7 bases not matched to a gene; V was cut back by 3 bases and J by 2 bases. Incomplete CDR3 DNA: TGCAGTGCTAGGGTACTAGCGGAGCTCACAGATACG. Its translation: CSARVLAELTDT. In full, the CDR3 reads CSARVLAELTDTQYF.

Of note for this clone: Read sequence stops 3 residues before the CDR3 end, and the germline J gene provides the missing end. The V and J genes are TRBV19 and TRBJ2-7; TRBD1 matches at 9 bases. Germline CDR1 and CDR2: LNHDA and SQIVND (reference sequence). J gave up 5 bases and V 6 bases, and 8 bases lay outside the gene matches. The CDR3 is 14 amino acids. CDR3 DNA (partial): TGTGCCAGTAGACCCGGGACAGGGATCCACGAG. Amino acids: CASRPGTGIHE. The whole CDR3 is CASRPGTGIHEQYF.

Details on this clone: Read data end 3 residues before the CDR3 end; the end is taken from the germline J gene. The rearrangement uses TRBV2 and TRBJ2-1; 7 bases fit TRBD2. The CDR3 has 16 residues. With 7 bases clipped from V and 9 bases from J, the junction kept 18 bases outside the gene matches. In germline, CDR1 is SNHLY, CDR2 FYNNEI. The CDR3 spells CASKGLGALGGSEQFF. CDR3 bases read: TGTGCCAGCAAAGGGCTCGGGGCTCTCGGGGGGAGTGAG.

In regard to this clone: The CDR3 end falls 3 residues outside the read, so it is completed with the germline J gene. This rearrangement joins TRBV5-5 to TRBJ1-3, with TRBD1 matching 7 bases. Germline CDR1 SGHKS, CDR2 YYEKEE (reference sequence). The CDR3 consists of 15 residues. The trim removed 0 bases at V and 4 bases at J, leaving 4 bases unmatched. CDR3 DNA, as far as it was read: TGTGCCAGCAGCTTGGACACAGGGGCAGGAAACACC. Translation: CASSLDTGAGNT. The whole CDR3 sequence reads CASSLDTGAGNTIYF.

Concerning this clone: From the germline J gene comes the end of the CDR3, since the read stops 3 residues before it. The gene calls are TRBV2 and TRBJ2-7; tentative D call: TRBD1 (6 bases). The V gene lost 7 bases and the J gene lost 2 bases, with 12 bases spanning the gap. There are 13 residues in the CDR3. CDR1 and CDR2 from the germline V gene are SNHLY and FYNNEI. The CDR3 spells CASNQGYPYEQYF. CDR3 DNA (partial): TGTGCCAGCAACCAGGGGTATCCCTACGAG.

For this clone: The observed sequence ends 3 residues before the CDR3 terminus, with the missing tail filled in from the germline J gene. The V gene is TRBV28, the J gene TRBJ1-2, with D hard to call. Germline CDR1 and CDR2: MDHEN and SYDVKM. V lost 5 bases to trimming and J lost 0 bases, with 16 bases between them. The CDR3 sequence is 16 residues long. The sequenced CDR3 bases are TGTGCCAGCAGTCCGAACGTTCGGGGAGCTAACTATGGC. Translation gives CASSPNVRGANYG. The whole CDR3 is CASSPNVRGANYGYTF.

On this clone itself: Read sequence stops 3 residues before the CDR3 end, and the germline J gene provides the missing end. The chain combines TRBV5-1 with TRBJ2-7; 7 positions match TRBD2. V was pared by 2 bases and J by 6 bases, with 11 bases of the junction left unmatched. The germline V gene has CDR1 SGHRS and CDR2 YFSETQ. CDR3 length: 15 amino acids. CDR3 residues: CASSFRGSFPGEQYF. The covered CDR3 bases are TGCGCCAGCAGCTTTCGCGGGAGTTTTCCCGGCGAG.

As regards this clone: The CDR3 end is not reached by the read, which stops 3 residues before it; the germline J gene fills it in. V is TRBV5-4 and J is TRBJ1-4; TRBD1 might be the D (5 bases). CDR3 length: 15 residues. Trimming pared 2 bases from V and 3 bases from J, leaving 11 bases between. Per germline, CDR1 SGHNT and CDR2 YYREEE (reference sequence). The CDR3 DNA, read in part, is TGTGCCAGCAGCTTCGTAGGCAGGGCTAATGAAAAA. Amino acid sequence: CASSFVGRANEK. The whole CDR3 sequence is CASSFVGRANEKLFF. The complete variable domain, with remaining parts taken from reference TRBV5-4 and TRBJ1-4, reads ETGVTQSPTHLIKTRGQQVTLRCSSQSGHNTVSWYQQALGQGPQFIFQYYREEENGRGNFPPRFSGLQFPNYSSELNVNALELDDSALYLCASSFVGRANEKLFFGSGTQLSVL.

This clone is called medium-sized based on its frequency. The part of the CDR3 DNA that was read is TGCAGTGCTAGAGATAGCAGACCGAACACTGAA. Translated, it gives CSARDSRPNTE. The CDR3, in full, reads CSARDSRPNTEAFF. V and J are TRBV20-1 and TRBJ1-1; D uncertain. The read ends 3 residues early relative to the CDR3; the germline J gene fills the gap. Trimming pared 0 bases from V and 1 base from J, leaving 9 bases between. The germline V gene has CDR1 DFQATT and CDR2 SNEGSKA (reference sequence). There are 14 residues in the CDR3.

In the case of this clone: The observed sequence ends 3 residues before the CDR3 terminus, with the missing tail filled in from the germline J gene. This rearrangement joins TRBV4-1 to TRBJ2-5; 8 positions agree with TRBD1. The CDR3 has 16 amino acids. Germline V lookup: CDR1 MGHRA, CDR2 YSYEKL. Losses at the gene ends were 4 bases for V and 1 base for J; bases not matched to a gene: 8. The CDR3 DNA, read in part, is TGCGCCAGCAGCCGTAGACAGGGGAGGTCCCAAGAGACC. Its protein product is CASSRRQGRSQET. In full, the CDR3 is CASSRRQGRSQETQYF.

A word on this clone: Coverage ceases 3 residues before the CDR3 finishes, and the germline J gene fills in the end. The rearrangement links TRBV11-2 to TRBJ2-2; D not certain. The V gene's germline CDR1 is SGHAT and CDR2 FQNNGV. This CDR3 region has 14 residues. V lost 1 base and J lost 7, with 10 bases in between. CDR3 protein: CASSLVRVGGELFF. The covered CDR3 bases are TGTGCCAGCAGCTTAGTCCGGGTGGGCGGGGAG. The full variable domain, completed using reference TRBV11-2 and TRBJ2-2, is EAGVAQSPRYKIIEKRQSVAFWCNPISGHATLYWYQQILGQGPKLLIQFQNNGVVDDSQLPKDRFSAERLKGVDSTLKIQPAKLEDSAVYLCASSLVRVGGELFFGEGSRLTVL.

This CDR3 is CASSSLAGAGDTQYF. CDR3 bases read: TGTGCCAGCAGCTCGCTAGCGGGAGCAGGGGATACG. The chain recombines TRBV7-3 with TRBJ2-3, with 10 bases that match TRBD2. Read data end 3 residues before the CDR3 end; the end is taken from the germline J gene. The CDR3 totals 15 residues. V gave up 4 bases and J gave up 6 bases; unmatched junction bases: 7. Per germline, CDR1 SGHTA and CDR2 FQGTGA.

In the case of this clone: From the germline J gene comes the end of the CDR3, since the read stops 3 residues before it. V usage is TRBV10-2 and J usage is TRBJ1-1; 7 bases line up with TRBD1. The CDR3 has 13 residues. The J segment lost 2 bases and the V segment lost 9 bases, leaving 6 bases of the junction unmatched. Germline V gives CDR1 WSHSY, CDR2 SAAADI. The CDR3 loop reads CASRDSPNTEAFF. The DNA read from the CDR3 is TGCGCCAGTCGGGACAGCCCAAACACTGAA.

Of note for this clone: The read comes to an end 3 residues before the CDR3 does, leaving the germline J gene to fill in the end. This chain connects TRBV19 to TRBJ1-1, with TRBD1 matching 8 bases. Germline V CDR1 and CDR2: LNHDA, SQIVND (reference sequence). J lost 2 bases, V lost 2 bases, and 4 bases had no gene match. There are 15 residues in the CDR3. CDR3: CASSISTGGNTEAFF. The sequenced CDR3 bases are TGTGCCAGTAGTATATCTACAGGGGGAAACACTGAA.

Points on this clone: Read data end 3 residues before the CDR3 end; the end is taken from the germline J gene. This chain links TRBV11-2 with TRBJ2-5, with a weak D call TRBD1 (6 bases). From germline, CDR1 is SGHAT and CDR2 FQNNGV. This CDR3 has 15 amino acids. Trimming stripped 5 bases from V and 2 bases from J, with 15 bases between. The part of the CDR3 DNA that was read is TGTGCCAGCAGCCGAACCGGGACACATCAAGAGACC. It is translated as CASSRTGTHQET. The whole CDR3 protein is CASSRTGTHQETQYF.

Concerning this clone itself: The CDR3 end is not reached by the read, which stops 3 residues before it; the germline J gene fills it in. The chain carries TRBV5-1 and TRBJ1-1; possibly TRBD1 for D (5 bases). This CDR3 has 15 amino acids. Germline V gene lookup returns CDR1 SGHRS and CDR2 YFSETQ. V dropped 3 bases and J dropped 2 bases, with 14 bases sitting between them. The CDR3 region is CASSSPGSRNTEAFF. CDR3 bases read: TGCGCCAGCAGCTCCCCAGGGTCCCGAAACACTGAA.

In regard to this clone: The CDR3 is cut off 3 residues early in the read; its end comes from the germline J gene. The rearrangement links TRBV5-1 to TRBJ1-1, with no clear D. The CDR3 is 12 residues long. The V end lost 3 bases, the J end lost 7 bases, and 10 bases lay between the germline ends. Germline V gene sequence: CDR1 SGHRS, CDR2 YFSETQ. The covered CDR3 bases are TGCGCCAGCAGCTCTGGGAGCGGTGAA. Amino acids: CASSSGSGE. The CDR3 in full is CASSSGSGEAFF.

About this clone: Read data end 3 residues before the CDR3 end; the end is taken from the germline J gene. The chain is built from TRBV7-3 and TRBJ2-7, with 9 bases matching TRBD1. V lost 5 bases to trimming and J lost 3 bases; unmatched junction nucleotides: 8. The CDR3 covers 15 residues. Germline V gives CDR1 SGHTA, CDR2 FQGTGA. CDR3 in amino acids: CASSPSGTGLYEQYF. The CDR3 DNA, read in part, is TGTGCCAGCAGCCCCTCCGGGACAGGGCTCTACGAG. Supplemented by reference TRBV7-3 and TRBJ2-7, the full variable domain reads GAGVSQTPSNKVTEKGKYVELRCDPISGHTALYWYRQSLGQGPEFLIYFQGTGAADDSGLPNDRFFAVRPEGSVSTLKIQRTERGDSAVYLCASSPSGTGLYEQYFGPGTRLTVT.

Turning to this clone: Read data end 3 residues before the CDR3 end; the end is taken from the germline J gene. The V and J genes are TRBV5-6 and TRBJ2-4; tentative D call: TRBD1 (5 bases). Per the germline V gene, CDR1 is SGHDT and CDR2 is YYEEEE. The CDR3 is made up of 14 amino acids. Deletions cut 3 bases from V and 6 bases from J, with 13 bases between. The CDR3 here is CASSSFFDRNIQYF. Partial CDR3 DNA: TGTGCCAGCAGCTCATTTTTCGACAGAAACATT.

CDR3 region: CASSEFSLNEQFF. The CDR3 DNA, read in part, is TGTGCCAGCAGTGAATTTTCCCTCAATGAG. This chain uses TRBV6-1 with TRBJ2-1; unclear D gene. The read ends 3 residues early relative to the CDR3; the germline J gene fills the gap. V dropped 2 bases and J dropped 6 bases, with 8 bases sitting between them. The CDR3 runs 13 residues. Germline lookup yields CDR1 MNHNS and CDR2 SASEGT.

On this clone itself: The observed sequence ends 3 residues before the CDR3 terminus, with the missing tail filled in from the germline J gene. V and J are TRBV30 and TRBJ1-1, with D possibly matching TRBD1 (6 bases). The germline V and J ends were trimmed by 8 bases and 4 bases, with 11 bases remaining between them. Looked up from germline, CDR1 is GTSNPN and CDR2 is SVGIG (reference sequence). The CDR3 is made up of 11 amino acids. CDR3 residues: CATRGGTEAFF. The DNA read from the CDR3 is TGTGCCACGAGGGGGGGCACTGAA.

As for this clone: The read terminates 3 residues ahead of where the CDR3 ends, so the germline J gene completes it. The chain joins TRBV2 to TRBJ2-1; 13 nucleotides agree with TRBD2. Losses at the gene ends were 3 bases for V and 7 bases for J; bases not matched to a gene: 3. CDR1 is SNHLY and CDR2 is FYNNEI in the germline V gene. The length of the CDR3 is 15 residues. The covered CDR3 bases are TGTGCCAGCAGTGACCAGGGACTAGCGGGGAATGAG. Encoded protein: CASSDQGLAGNE. The entire CDR3 protein is CASSDQGLAGNEQFF.